Listed below are T cell receptor beta chains from one sample, sequenced in a study of cytomegalovirus exposure and HLA in healthy donors. The repertoire was sequenced with immunoSEQ multiplex PCR; TCRdb's copy has only in-frame clones and lacks some. This table has fewer than 20,000 clones, around 80% appearing once. Sequencing input: PBMCs. The receptor set was obtained from a human donor in good health. Each CDR3 is given with its conserved first and last residue. Fields, in order: clone size, J gene, D gene, V gene, CDR3 DNA, CDR3 protein. The D gene is left open where the match is weak. Where a row states a size, it is once, few, many or the class of an expanded clone; other rows omit it.

- | TRBJ2-7 | TRBD2 | TRBV18 | TGTGCCAGCTCCGCTCGGGGCGGGGGAGGCTACGAGCAGTACTTC | CASSARGGGGYEQYF
- | TRBJ1-2 | - | TRBV5-6 | TGTGCCAGCAGCTTGGCAACGACAGTCCCTTATGGCTACACCTTC | CASSLATTVPYGYTF
- | TRBJ1-2 | TRBD1 | TRBV7-3 | TGTGCCAGCAGCGGACAGGGTAGCCGTGGCTACACCTTC | CASSGQGSRGYTF
- | TRBJ2-1 | TRBD2 | TRBV2 | TGTGCCAGCAGTGCTCAGGGCGGGGGTTACAATGAGCAGTTCTTC | CASSAQGGGYNEQFF
- | TRBJ1-5 | - | TRBV4-1 | TGCGCCAGCAGCCAAGAGGCGGCGGGGGCTCCCGGTCAGCCCCAGCATTTT | CASSQEAAGAPGQPQHF
- | TRBJ2-1 | TRBD2 | TRBV11-2 | TGTGCCAGCAGCTTGACTAGCGGGGGGTCATACAATGAGCAGTTCTTC | CASSLTSGGSYNEQFF
large | TRBJ2-7 | - | TRBV11-2 | TGTGCCAGCAGACCTGGTGGACCACACACGGAGGTCTACGAGCAGTACTTC | CASRPGGPHTEVYEQYF
- | TRBJ2-3 | - | TRBV27 | TGTGCCAGCAGTTTATTCCGGGCAGATACGCAGTATTTT | CASSLFRADTQYF
once | TRBJ2-3 | TRBD2 | TRBV9 | TGTGCCAGCAGCGTAGGAGAGCGGGAGATTCCAGATACGCAGTATTTT | CASSVGEREIPDTQYF
once | TRBJ2-2 | - | TRBV5-6 | TGTGCCAGCAGCCTATTTCCCCAGGCCGGGGAGCTGTTTTTT | CASSLFPQAGELFF
- | TRBJ2-3 | TRBD2 | TRBV11-2 | TGTGCCAGCAGCCAACAGCGGGGGAGCACAGATACGCAGTATTTT | CASSQQRGSTDTQYF
- | TRBJ1-1 | - | TRBV6-1 | TGTGCCAGCAGTGAAGGGGGAGGCTACACTGAAGCTTTCTTT | CASSEGGGYTEAFF
once | TRBJ1-1 | TRBD1 | TRBV7-8 | TGTGCCAGCAGCTTACGGACAGGGGGCCGGGTGTCTGAAGCTTTCTTT | CASSLRTGGRVSEAFF
- | TRBJ1-3 | - | TRBV30 | TGTGCCTGGAGTCGGGGGGTCGCTCTATCTGGAAACACCATATATTTT | CAWSRGVALSGNTIYF
- | TRBJ1-2 | TRBD1 | TRBV4-1 | TGCGCCAGCAGCCCCACCAGGGGGCGTGATCTATTCGGCTACACCTTC | CASSPTRGRDLFGYTF
- | TRBJ2-2 | TRBD1 | TRBV5-1 | TGCGCCAGCAGCACACAGGGGGCAGGGGCCGGGGAGCTGTTTTTT | CASSTQGAGAGELFF